The 25 T cell receptor beta chains below all came from one sample that was sequenced in a study of T cell repertoires in cytomegalovirus infection. These receptors have no identified antigens. TCRdb re-derived calls from the reads in MiXCR, one entry per CDR3 protein. The sample yields 700,000 to 900,000 distinct CDR3 sequences, about 29% seen once. Sequenced material: cultured CD8+ T cells from PBMCs, taken from culture after CMV antigen stimulation. These receptors were obtained from a human donor in good health (CMV status not recorded). Some clones in this sample may be carry-over from other donors' samples.

In its sample, this clonotype was seen a few times. The V call is TRBV24-1, the J call TRBJ2-3; D perhaps matches TRBD1 (7 bases). The germline gives CDR1 KGHDR, CDR2 SFDVKD. V was shortened by 7 bases and J by 4 bases, with 14 bases between the two germline ends. CDR3 length equals 14 residues. CDR3 amino acids: CATRARGAADTQYF. In DNA form, the CDR3 reads TGTGCCACCAGGGCCAGGGGGGCAGCAGATACGCAGTATTTT.

The chain recombines TRBV27 with TRBJ2-5, with 7 nucleotides matching TRBD1. Looked up from germline, CDR1 is MNHEY and CDR2 is SMNVEV (reference sequence). This CDR3 contains 15 residues. J gave up 2 bases and V 0 bases, and 3 bases lay outside the gene matches. CDR3 nucleotide sequence: TGTGCCAGCAGTTTATCGGGACAGCTTCAAGAGACCCAGTACTTC. It codes for CASSLSGQLQETQYF.

This clonotype was counted many times. The chain links TRBV11-2 to TRBJ2-1; D is undetermined. Trimming removed 8 bases at V and 1 base at J, with 6 bases between. This CDR3 region has 12 residues. Germline assignment: CDR1 SGHAT and CDR2 FQNNGV. The DNA of the CDR3 is TGTGCCAGCCTAGGGTCCTACAATGAGCAGTTCTTC. Translated: CASLGSYNEQFF.

This clonotype was observed many times. The chain carries TRBV7-2 and TRBJ2-1; TRBD2 aligns across 9 bases. With V trimmed by 7 bases and J by 4 bases, 14 bases remained unmatched. The CDR3 is 17 amino acids. Germline V gene lookup returns CDR1 SGHTA and CDR2 FQGNSA. The CDR3 region is CASTWDGRGGSYNEQFF. DNA of the CDR3: TGTGCCAGCACCTGGGATGGGCGGGGGGGGTCGTACAATGAGCAGTTCTTC.

This clonotype was recorded once. With a much larger clone just one base away, this may be a read error. The CDR3 reads CANSLDVNQPQHF. DNA of the CDR3: TGTGCCAACAGCTTAGACGTCAATCAGCCCCAGCATTTT. J is TRBJ1-5 and V is TRBV7-9; D is ambiguous. There are 13 residues in the CDR3. Per germline, CDR1 SEHNR and CDR2 FQNEAQ (reference sequence).

The J gene is TRBJ2-7, the V gene TRBV28, with D tentatively TRBD1 or TRBD2 (6 bases each). Per germline, CDR1 MDHEN and CDR2 SYDVKM. V lost 5 bases and J lost 0, with 14 bases in between. CDR3 length: 15 residues. Written as DNA, the CDR3 is TGTGCCAGCAGTGAAGGGGGGCCGAGCTCCTACGAGCAGTACGTC. This sequence encodes CASSEGGPSSYEQYV.

This clonotype was recorded only once. The chain links TRBV4-1 to TRBJ1-6, with D possibly TRBD1 on 5 matching bases. V dropped 1 base and J dropped 3 bases, with 13 bases sitting between them. CDR1 and CDR2 from the germline V gene are MGHRA and YSYEKL. The CDR3 runs to 17 residues. The CDR3 DNA follows: TGCGCCAGCAGCCAAGCTCACCGGGGGGTCTATAATTCACCCCTCCACTTT. Amino acids: CASSQAHRGVYNSPLHF.

The chain couples TRBV4-1 to TRBJ1-6, with D possibly matching TRBD1 (5 bases). This CDR3 has 15 amino acids. Per the germline V gene, CDR1 is MGHRA and CDR2 is YSYEKL. V was cut by 6 bases and J by 10 bases, with 19 bases left in between. The CDR3 region is CASSPIRAWGSPLHF. The CDR3 DNA is TGCGCCAGCAGTCCCATTCGAGCCTGGGGGTCACCCCTCCACTTT.

This chain links TRBV20-1 with TRBJ2-5; TRBD2 agrees at 7 bases. V trimming: 8 bases; J trimming: 1 base; junction bases outside the gene matches: 16. CDR3 length equals 16 residues. The germline gives CDR1 DFQATT, CDR2 SNEGSKA (reference sequence). CDR3 amino acids: CSSLGWRGNIQETQYF. DNA for the CDR3: TGCAGTTCCTTGGGTTGGCGGGGGAATATCCAAGAGACCCAGTACTTC.

V gene TRBV10-3 combines with J gene TRBJ2-3, with D perhaps matching TRBD1 (6 bases). The CDR3 runs to 14 residues. Per germline, CDR1 ENHRY and CDR2 SYGVKD. V was cut by 7 bases and J by 0 bases, with 11 bases left in between. The CDR3 nucleotides are TGTGCCATCACTTGGACAGCGAGCACAGATACGCAGTATTTT. As protein: CAITWTASTDTQYF.

This chain connects TRBV10-1 to TRBJ1-6; tentative D call: TRBD1 (5 bases). This CDR3 contains 14 residues. The V end lost 2 bases, the J end lost 10 bases, and 12 bases lay between the germline ends. The germline V gene has CDR1 WNHNN and CDR2 SYGVQD (reference sequence). The CDR3 is CASSEGGADSPLHF. CDR3 nucleotides: TGCGCCAGCAGTGAGGGTGGGGCGGACTCACCCCTCCACTTT.

The rearrangement links TRBV6-5 to TRBJ2-5; 10 nucleotides agree with TRBD1. This CDR3 has 15 residues. Germline CDR1 and CDR2: MNHEY and SVGAGI. V dropped 4 bases and J dropped 4; count of bases not matched to a gene: 6. Written as DNA, the CDR3 is TGTGCCAGCAGTTGGGGACAGGGGTTTCCAGAGACCCAGTACTTC. Its protein product is CASSWGQGFPETQYF.

This clonotype came up a few times. The rearrangement uses TRBV12-3 or TRBV12-4 and TRBJ2-7; no clear D. The length of the CDR3 is 14 residues. V was trimmed by 1 base and J by 5 bases, leaving 12 bases between them. This CDR3 reads CASSLGRVSNEQYF. CDR3 sequence (DNA): TGTGCCAGCAGTTTAGGAAGAGTAAGCAACGAGCAGTACTTC.

This clonotype occurred once. The junction and the germline gene differ at one end; a read error may be behind it. This sequence joins TRBV5-3 and TRBJ2-5; the D is unclear. TRBV5-3 is identified as an open reading frame with a role that is uncertain. CDR3 length: 16 residues. Written as DNA, the CDR3 is TGTGCCAGCAGCTTGGGATTTTGGCTGAGCGAAGAGACCCAGTACTTC. It codes for CASSLGFWLSEETQYF.

This clonotype was seen more than once but under ten times. The CDR3 spells CAISEPGFTGELFF. The CDR3 DNA reads TGTGCCATCAGTGAACCAGGGTTTACCGGGGAGCTGTTTTTT. The gene calls are TRBV10-3 and TRBJ2-2; tentatively, D is TRBD1 (5 bases). CDR1 is ENHRY, CDR2 SYGVKD, per germline. This CDR3 is built from 14 residues. The V and J ends lost 3 bases and 5 bases respectively, with 10 bases between them.

Only a few counts were recorded for this clonotype. This chain joins TRBV12-3 or TRBV12-4 and TRBJ1-1; 7 nucleotides align to TRBD1. The CDR3 extends over 19 amino acids. With 5 bases clipped from V and 1 base from J, the junction kept 19 bases outside the gene matches. The DNA for the CDR3 is TGTGCCAGCAGTATCACTCGTTATCGAACAGGGGCTGAGAACACTGAAGCTTTCTTT. Protein: CASSITRYRTGAENTEAFF.

This clonotype was counted a few times. The V gene is TRBV5-4, the J gene TRBJ2-1, with D perhaps matching TRBD1 (7 bases). The CDR3 loop spans 15 amino acids. Germline lookup yields CDR1 SGHNT and CDR2 YYREEE (reference sequence). V gave up 6 bases and J gave up 6 bases, with 19 bases separating them. The CDR3 loop reads CASTDAGNRGNEQFF. In nucleotides, the CDR3 is TGTGCCAGCACGGACGCGGGGAACAGGGGCAATGAGCAGTTCTTC.

The table lists this clonotype with a count of one. The chain carries TRBV4-3 and TRBJ1-1; D unclear. V was cut by 0 bases and J by 2 bases, with 10 bases left in between. Germline assignment: CDR1 LGHNA and CDR2 YSLEER. This CDR3 spans 15 amino acids. This CDR3 reads CASSQDWGSNTEAFF. The DNA for the CDR3 is TGCGCCAGCAGCCAAGATTGGGGAAGTAACACTGAAGCTTTCTTT.

This clonotype was recorded a few times. J is TRBJ2-2 and V is TRBV4-1, with unresolved D. The ends were cut back, 1 base at V and 3 bases at J, with 9 bases in the middle. Germline V gives CDR1 MGHRA, CDR2 YSYEKL. This CDR3 spans 15 amino acids. CDR3 residues: CASSQVESYTGELFF. Written as DNA, the CDR3 is TGCGCCAGCAGCCAAGTGGAAAGCTACACCGGGGAGCTGTTTTTT.

The rearrangement links TRBV27 to TRBJ1-5; D unresolved. The CDR3 covers 13 residues. V was shortened by 5 bases and J by 6 bases, with 11 bases between the two germline ends. Germline V lookup: CDR1 MNHEY, CDR2 SMNVEV (reference sequence). CDR3 sequence: CASSVLGGQPQHF. CDR3 DNA sequence: TGTGCCAGCAGTGTTCTCGGTGGTCAGCCCCAGCATTTT.

This clonotype occurred a few times. The chain uses TRBV12-3 or TRBV12-4 and TRBJ1-1; D is undetermined. The ends were cut back, 6 bases at V and 5 bases at J, with 7 bases in the middle. The CDR3 has 11 residues. CDR3: CASSMSTEAFF. In DNA, the CDR3 is TGTGCCAGCAGCATGTCGACTGAAGCTTTCTTT.

This chain links TRBV7-8 with TRBJ2-7; 9 nucleotides line up with TRBD2. The trim removed 0 bases at V and 0 bases at J, leaving 12 bases unmatched. The CDR3 consists of 19 residues. The V gene's germline CDR1 is SGHVS and CDR2 FQNEAQ. This chain's CDR3 is CASSLAQLAGYNSSYEQYV. DNA for the CDR3: TGTGCCAGCAGCTTAGCCCAGCTAGCGGGGTATAATAGCTCCTACGAGCAGTACGTC.

This clonotype was counted only a few times. The chain employs TRBV6-5 and TRBJ2-5, with D possibly being TRBD1 (6 bases). This CDR3 is built from 14 residues. The germline V gene has CDR1 MNHEY and CDR2 SVGAGI. V gave up 5 bases and J gave up 2 bases, with 12 bases separating them. CDR3: CASSGGHLQETQYF. The DNA for the CDR3 is TGTGCCAGCAGTGGGGGACACTTGCAAGAGACCCAGTACTTC.

In its sample, this clonotype was seen many times. This sequence joins TRBV7-9 and TRBJ2-7; D ambiguous. Between the trimmed V and J ends, which lost 5 bases and 4 bases, there was a span of 9 bases. In germline, CDR1 is SEHNR, CDR2 FQNEAQ (reference sequence). This CDR3 is 12 amino acids long. CDR3 coding DNA: TGTGCCAGCAGCACGGATTCGTACGAGCAGTACGTC. Its protein is CASSTDSYEQYV.

The sample holds a few counts of this clonotype. The rearrangement links TRBV4-1 to TRBJ2-1; 9 nucleotides agree with TRBD2. From germline, CDR1 is MGHRA and CDR2 YSYEKL. The CDR3 totals 16 residues. The ends lost 5 bases at V and 5 bases at J; junction bases unmatched: 10. The CDR3 sequence is CASSAETQRGDNEQFF. Here the CDR3 DNA reads TGCGCCAGCAGCGCCGAAACCCAGCGGGGGGACAATGAGCAGTTCTTC.